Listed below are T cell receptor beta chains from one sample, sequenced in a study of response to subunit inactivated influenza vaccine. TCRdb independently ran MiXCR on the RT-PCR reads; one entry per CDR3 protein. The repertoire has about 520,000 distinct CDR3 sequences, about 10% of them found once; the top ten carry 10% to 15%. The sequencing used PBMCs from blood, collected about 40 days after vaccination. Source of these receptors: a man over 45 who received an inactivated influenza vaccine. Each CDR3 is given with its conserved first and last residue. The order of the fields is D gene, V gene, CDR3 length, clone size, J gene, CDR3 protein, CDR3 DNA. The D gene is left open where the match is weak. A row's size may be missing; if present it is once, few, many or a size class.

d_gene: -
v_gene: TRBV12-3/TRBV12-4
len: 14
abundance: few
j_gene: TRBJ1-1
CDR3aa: CASSPRSMNTEAFF
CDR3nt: TGTGCCAGCAGCCCAAGGTCCATGAACACTGAAGCTTTCTTT

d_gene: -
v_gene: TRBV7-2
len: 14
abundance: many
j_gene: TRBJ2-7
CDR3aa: CASSLVTGYGEQYF
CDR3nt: TGTGCCAGCAGCTTAGTTACAGGCTATGGCGAGCAGTACTTC

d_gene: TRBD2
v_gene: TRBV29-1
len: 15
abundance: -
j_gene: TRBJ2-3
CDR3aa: CSASGTSGFTDTQYF
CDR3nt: TGCAGCGCGAGCGGGACTAGCGGGTTCACAGATACGCAGTATTTT

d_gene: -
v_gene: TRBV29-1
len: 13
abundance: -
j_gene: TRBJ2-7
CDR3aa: CSVDGDNTYEQYF
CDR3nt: TGCAGCGTTGATGGGGACAACACCTACGAGCAGTACTTC

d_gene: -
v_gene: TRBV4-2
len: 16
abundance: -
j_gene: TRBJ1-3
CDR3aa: CASSQDVASSGNTIYF
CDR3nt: TGTGCCAGCAGCCAAGACGTCGCGTCCTCTGGAAACACCATATATTTT

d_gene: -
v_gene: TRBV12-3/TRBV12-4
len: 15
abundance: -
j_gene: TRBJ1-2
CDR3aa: CASSLAQGRHYGYTF
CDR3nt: TGTGCCAGCAGTTTAGCGCAGGGCAGACACTATGGCTACACCTTC

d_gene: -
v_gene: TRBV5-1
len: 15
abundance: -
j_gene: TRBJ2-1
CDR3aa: CASSSEVGSYNEQFF
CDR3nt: TGCGCCAGCAGCTCGGAGGTTGGATCCTACAATGAGCAGTTCTTC

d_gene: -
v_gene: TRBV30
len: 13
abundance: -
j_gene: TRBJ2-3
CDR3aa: CAGASGLTDTQYF
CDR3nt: TGTGCCGGAGCGTCGGGACTCACAGATACGCAGTATTTT

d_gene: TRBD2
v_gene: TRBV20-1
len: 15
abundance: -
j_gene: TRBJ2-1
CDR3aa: CSASGRLGLTSEQFF
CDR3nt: TGCAGTGCTAGCGGGAGGTTGGGCTTGACCAGTGAGCAGTTCTTC

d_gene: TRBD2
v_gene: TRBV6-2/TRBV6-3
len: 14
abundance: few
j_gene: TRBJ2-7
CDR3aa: CASKGLAVSYEQYF
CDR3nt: TGTGCCAGCAAAGGACTAGCGGTGTCCTACGAGCAGTACTTC

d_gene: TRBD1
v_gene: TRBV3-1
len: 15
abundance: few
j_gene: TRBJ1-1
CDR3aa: CASSQQTGLNTEAFF
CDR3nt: TGTGCCAGCAGCCAACAGACAGGGCTTAACACTGAAGCTTTCTTT

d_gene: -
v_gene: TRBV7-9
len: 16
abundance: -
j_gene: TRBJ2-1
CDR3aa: CASSSRRGPSYNEQFF
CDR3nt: TGTGCCAGCAGCTCCCGACGGGGGCCCTCCTACAATGAGCAGTTCTTC

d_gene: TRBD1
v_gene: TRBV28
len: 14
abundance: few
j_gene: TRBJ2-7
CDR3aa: CATSHRGFSYEQYF
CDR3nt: TGTGCCACCAGCCACAGGGGGTTCTCCTACGAGCAGTACTTC

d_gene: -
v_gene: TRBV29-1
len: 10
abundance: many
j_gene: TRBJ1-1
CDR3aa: CSVDNTEAFF
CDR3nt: TGCAGCGTTGATAACACTGAAGCTTTCTTT

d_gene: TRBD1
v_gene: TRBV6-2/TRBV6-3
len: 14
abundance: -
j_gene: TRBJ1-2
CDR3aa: CASSYADRGHGYTF
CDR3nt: TGTGCCAGCAGTTACGCCGACAGGGGCCATGGCTACACCTTC

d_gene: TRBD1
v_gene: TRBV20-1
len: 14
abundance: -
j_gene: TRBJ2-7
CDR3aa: CSARAGTVNIEQYF
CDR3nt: TGCAGTGCTAGGGCCGGGACAGTAAACATCGAGCAGTACTTC

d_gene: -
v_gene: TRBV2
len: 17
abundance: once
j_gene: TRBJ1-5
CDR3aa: CASSGAGTGHSNQPQHF
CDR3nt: TGTGCCAGCAGTGGGGCCGGGACCGGACATAGCAATCAGCCCCAGCATTTT

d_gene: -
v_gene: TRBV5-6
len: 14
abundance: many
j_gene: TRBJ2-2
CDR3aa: CASSLEGVTGELFF
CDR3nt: TGTGCCAGCAGCTTGGAAGGGGTCACCGGGGAGCTGTTTTTT

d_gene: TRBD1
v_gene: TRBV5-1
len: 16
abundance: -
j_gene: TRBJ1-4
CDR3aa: CASSTPRQGGDEKLFF
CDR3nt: TGCGCCAGCAGCACACCAAGACAGGGAGGGGATGAAAAACTGTTTTTT

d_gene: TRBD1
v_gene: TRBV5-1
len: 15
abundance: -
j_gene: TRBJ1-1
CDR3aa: CASSFGEGGSSEAFF
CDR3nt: TGCGCCAGCAGCTTTGGGGAAGGGGGCAGTTCTGAAGCTTTCTTT

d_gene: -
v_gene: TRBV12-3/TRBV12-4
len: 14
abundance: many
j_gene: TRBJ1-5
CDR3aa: CASSFGYSNQPQHF
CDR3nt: TGTGCCAGCAGTTTTGGTTATAGCAATCAGCCCCAGCATTTT

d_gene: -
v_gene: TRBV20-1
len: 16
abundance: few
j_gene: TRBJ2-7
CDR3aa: CSARVLGRGRTYEQYF
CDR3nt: TGCAGTGCTAGAGTACTGGGCAGGGGAAGAACCTACGAGCAGTACTTC

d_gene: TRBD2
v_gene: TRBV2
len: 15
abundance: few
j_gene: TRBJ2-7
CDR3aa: CASSEPGGMLSEQYF
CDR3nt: TGTGCCAGCAGTGAACCGGGAGGGATGCTAAGCGAGCAGTACTTC

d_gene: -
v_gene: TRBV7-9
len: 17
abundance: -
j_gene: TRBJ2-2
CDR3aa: CASSLIKPGPPGGELFF
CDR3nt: TGTGCCAGCAGCTTAATTAAGCCCGGGCCACCGGGCGGGGAGCTGTTTTTT

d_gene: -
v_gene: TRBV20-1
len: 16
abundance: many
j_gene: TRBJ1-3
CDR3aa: CSARDEGVLSGNTIYF
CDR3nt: TGCAGTGCTAGAGATGAGGGGGTACTCTCTGGAAACACCATATATTTT

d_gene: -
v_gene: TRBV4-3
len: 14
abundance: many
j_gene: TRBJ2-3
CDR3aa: CASSQDGRADTQYF
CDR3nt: TGCGCCAGCAGCCAAGACGGCAGGGCAGATACGCAGTATTTT

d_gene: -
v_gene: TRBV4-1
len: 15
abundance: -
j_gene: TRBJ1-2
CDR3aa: CASSQARGASYGYTF
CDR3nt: TGCGCCAGCAGCCAAGCTCGGGGGGCGAGCTATGGCTACACCTTC

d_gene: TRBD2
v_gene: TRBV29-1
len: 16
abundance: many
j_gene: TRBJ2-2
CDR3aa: CSVEDLLAGVTGELFF
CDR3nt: TGCAGCGTTGAAGATCTACTAGCGGGAGTCACCGGGGAGCTGTTTTTT

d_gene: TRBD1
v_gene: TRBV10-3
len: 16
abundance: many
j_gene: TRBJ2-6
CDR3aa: CAISKTGSSGANVLTF
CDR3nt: TGTGCCATCAGCAAGACAGGGAGCTCTGGGGCCAACGTCCTGACTTTC

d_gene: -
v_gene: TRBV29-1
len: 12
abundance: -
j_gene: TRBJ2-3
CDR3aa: CSVLGTTDTQYF
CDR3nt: TGCAGCGTTCTCGGGACCACAGATACGCAGTATTTT

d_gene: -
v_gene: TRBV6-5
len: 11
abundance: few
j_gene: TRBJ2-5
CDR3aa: CASSRMETQYF
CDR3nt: TGTGCCAGCAGCCGCATGGAGACCCAGTACTTC

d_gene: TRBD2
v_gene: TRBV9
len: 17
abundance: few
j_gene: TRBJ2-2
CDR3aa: CASSVGMGGSSTGELFF
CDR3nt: TGTGCCAGCAGCGTAGGGATGGGGGGGTCGAGCACCGGGGAGCTGTTTTTT

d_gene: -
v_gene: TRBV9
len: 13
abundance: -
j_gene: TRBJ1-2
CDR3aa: CASSVLQGRGYTF
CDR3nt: TGTGCCAGCAGCGTCCTTCAGGGGAGAGGCTACACCTTC

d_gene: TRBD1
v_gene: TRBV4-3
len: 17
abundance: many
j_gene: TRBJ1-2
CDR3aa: CASSQDTPGQGTYGYTF
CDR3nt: TGCGCCAGCAGCCAAGATACGCCCGGACAGGGGACCTATGGCTACACCTTC

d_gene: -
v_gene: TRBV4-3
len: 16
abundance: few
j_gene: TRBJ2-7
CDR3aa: CASSQDHYDKAYEQYF
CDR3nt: TGCGCCAGCAGCCAAGATCACTACGACAAGGCCTACGAGCAGTACTTC

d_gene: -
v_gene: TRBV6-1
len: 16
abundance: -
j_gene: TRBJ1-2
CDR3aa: CASSVGSSALGYGYTF
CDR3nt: TGTGCCAGCAGTGTCGGCAGCTCTGCACTTGGCTATGGCTACACCTTC

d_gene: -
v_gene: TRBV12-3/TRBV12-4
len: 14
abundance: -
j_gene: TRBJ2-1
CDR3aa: CASSLGKSYNEQFF
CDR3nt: TGTGCCAGCAGTCTAGGAAAATCATACAATGAGCAGTTCTTC

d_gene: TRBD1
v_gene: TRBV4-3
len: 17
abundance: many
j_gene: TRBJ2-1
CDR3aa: CASSQNDRVGSYNEQFF
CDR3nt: TGCGCCAGCAGCCAGAACGACAGGGTGGGCTCCTACAATGAGCAGTTCTTC

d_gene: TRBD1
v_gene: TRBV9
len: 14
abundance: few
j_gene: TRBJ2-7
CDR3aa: CASSVGTGGREQYF
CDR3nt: TGTGCCAGCAGCGTAGGGACAGGGGGCCGCGAGCAGTACTTC

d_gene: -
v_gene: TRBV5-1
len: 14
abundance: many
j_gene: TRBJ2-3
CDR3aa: CASSLEARTDTQYF
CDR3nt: TGCGCCAGCAGCTTGGAGGCTAGAACAGATACGCAGTATTTT

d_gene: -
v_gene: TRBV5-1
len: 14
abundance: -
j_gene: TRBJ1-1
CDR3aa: CASTPGSRDTEAFF
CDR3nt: TGCGCCAGTACCCCAGGCTCCCGGGACACTGAAGCTTTCTTT

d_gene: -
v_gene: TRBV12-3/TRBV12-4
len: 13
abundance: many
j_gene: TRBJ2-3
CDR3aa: CASRPPTTDTQYF
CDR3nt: TGTGCCAGCAGGCCACCCACCACAGATACGCAGTATTTT

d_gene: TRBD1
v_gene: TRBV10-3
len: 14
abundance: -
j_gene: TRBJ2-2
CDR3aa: CAIRGTGNTGELFF
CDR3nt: TGTGCCATCAGAGGGACAGGGAACACCGGGGAGCTGTTTTTT

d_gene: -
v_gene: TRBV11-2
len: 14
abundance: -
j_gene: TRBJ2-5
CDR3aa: CASSSMVFQETQYF
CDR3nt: TGTGCCAGCAGCTCAATGGTCTTCCAAGAGACCCAGTACTTC

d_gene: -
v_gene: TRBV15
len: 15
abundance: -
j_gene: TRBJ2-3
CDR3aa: CATSRERLITDTQYF
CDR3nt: TGTGCCACCAGCAGAGAACGGCTAATCACAGATACGCAGTATTTT

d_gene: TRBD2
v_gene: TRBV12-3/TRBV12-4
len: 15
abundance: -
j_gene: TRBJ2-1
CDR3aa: CASRRGLAGDNEQFF
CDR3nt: TGTGCCAGCAGACGGGGACTAGCGGGAGACAATGAGCAGTTCTTC

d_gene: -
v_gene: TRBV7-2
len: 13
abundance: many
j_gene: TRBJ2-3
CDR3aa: CASSSGVSDTQYF
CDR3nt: TGTGCCAGCAGCTCGGGGGTCTCGGATACGCAGTATTTT

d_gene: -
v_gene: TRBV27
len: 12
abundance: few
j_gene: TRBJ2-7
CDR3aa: CASTSPSWEQYF
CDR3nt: TGTGCCAGCACTTCACCCAGTTGGGAGCAGTACTTC

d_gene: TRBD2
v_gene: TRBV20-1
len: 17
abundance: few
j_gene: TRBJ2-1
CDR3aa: CSARSGPSGRRRNEQFF
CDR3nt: TGCAGTGCTAGATCGGGACCTAGCGGGAGACGTAGAAATGAGCAGTTCTTC

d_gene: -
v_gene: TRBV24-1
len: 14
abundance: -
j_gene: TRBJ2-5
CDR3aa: CATSGSPGQETQYF
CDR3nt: TGTGCCACCAGTGGGTCCCCAGGCCAAGAGACCCAGTACTTC

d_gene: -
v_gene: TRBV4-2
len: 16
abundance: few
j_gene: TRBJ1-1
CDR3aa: CASSQRPGEGWTEAFF
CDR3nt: TGTGCCAGCAGCCAAAGACCCGGGGAGGGTTGGACTGAAGCTTTCTTT

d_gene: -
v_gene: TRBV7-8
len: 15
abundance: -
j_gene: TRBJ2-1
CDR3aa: CASSFGGGVTNEQFF
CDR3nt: TGTGCCAGCAGCTTTGGGGGGGGCGTAACCAATGAGCAGTTCTTC

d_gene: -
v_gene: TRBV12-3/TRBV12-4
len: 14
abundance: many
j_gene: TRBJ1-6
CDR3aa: CASRGVFYNSPLHF
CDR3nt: TGTGCCAGCAGAGGGGTTTTTTATAATTCACCCCTCCACTTT

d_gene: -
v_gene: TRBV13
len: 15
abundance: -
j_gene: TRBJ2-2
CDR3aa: CASSSSGDGTGELFF
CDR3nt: TGTGCCAGCAGCTCCTCCGGGGATGGCACCGGGGAGCTGTTTTTT

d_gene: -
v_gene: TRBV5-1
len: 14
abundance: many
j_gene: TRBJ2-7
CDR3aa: CASSLAKGSDEQYF
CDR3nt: TGCGCCAGCAGCTTGGCCAAGGGAAGCGACGAGCAGTACTTC

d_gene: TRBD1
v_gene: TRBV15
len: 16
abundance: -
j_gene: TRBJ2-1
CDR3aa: CATSRAGTGAYNEQFF
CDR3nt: TGTGCCACCAGCAGAGCCGGGACAGGCGCTTACAATGAGCAGTTCTTC

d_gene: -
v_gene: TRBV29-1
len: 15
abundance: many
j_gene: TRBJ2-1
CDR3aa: CSVEDGTTDYNEQFF
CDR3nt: TGCAGCGTTGAAGATGGGACAACGGACTACAATGAGCAGTTCTTC